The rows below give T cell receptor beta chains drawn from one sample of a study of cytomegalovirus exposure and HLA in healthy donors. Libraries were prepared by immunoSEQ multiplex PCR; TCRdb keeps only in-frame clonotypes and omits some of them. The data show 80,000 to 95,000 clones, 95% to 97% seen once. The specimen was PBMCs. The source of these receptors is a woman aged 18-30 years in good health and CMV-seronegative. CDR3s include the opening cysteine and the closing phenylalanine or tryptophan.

CASSEEAASYEQYF,TRBV7-8,TRBJ2-7
CASSSDSGYNEQFF,TRBV5-1,TRBJ2-1
CASRLRTGVGYTF,TRBV27,TRBJ1-2
CSVYYLTGELFF,TRBV29-1,TRBJ2-2
CSVQKTGFSYEQYF,TRBV29-1,TRBJ2-7
CASSGGLAVGEQFF,TRBV10-1,TRBJ2-1
CASSFKRAGNTEAFF,TRBV27,TRBJ1-1
CASSFQGIEQFF,TRBV7-6,TRBJ2-1
CATSTEREWDEQYF,TRBV15,TRBJ2-7
CASSLKGVEKLFF,TRBV5-4,TRBJ1-4
CASSLVFGSSTEAFF,TRBV11-2,TRBJ1-1
CASSATWGGEQYF,TRBV9,TRBJ2-7
CASSQLTTEAGYVYEQYF,TRBV4-1,TRBJ2-7
CAWRDGGLRRDYGYTF,TRBV30,TRBJ1-2
CASRDWTNEKLFF,TRBV18,TRBJ1-4
CASSSRGLAVYNEQFF,TRBV7-6,TRBJ2-1
CASSLFGGLETQYF,TRBV7-2,TRBJ2-5
CASSLYPGGVTDTQYF,TRBV5-4,TRBJ2-3
CASSILGLGQGTQYF,TRBV19,TRBJ2-5
CASSLTGGYEQYF,TRBV11-3,TRBJ2-7
CASSYSETSGSYEQYF,TRBV6-5,TRBJ2-7
CASSLIDRGEQYF,TRBV7-9,TRBJ2-7
CASSFDNEQFF,TRBV13,TRBJ2-1
CASGTTSGYTGELFF,TRBV9,TRBJ2-2
CATRTGAGGEAFF,TRBV6-1,TRBJ1-1
CARVSKTGVEETQYF,TRBV6-8,TRBJ2-5
CASSQTRGTQETQYF,TRBV14,TRBJ2-5
CATRAITGGSYEQYF,TRBV15,TRBJ2-7
CASSLIDRGSEAFF,TRBV9,TRBJ1-1
CASSENPGQGVMETQYF,TRBV6-1,TRBJ2-5
CASSQGLAGEVYEQYF,TRBV4-1,TRBJ2-7
CASSRSPYAGTGQFDEKLFF,TRBV18,TRBJ1-4
CASSVDSSGSTDTQYF,TRBV9,TRBJ2-3
CASRQGQVLYEQYF,TRBV27,TRBJ2-7
CSLSGITEAFF,TRBV20-1,TRBJ1-1
CASSKSAGLAGGSGQFF,TRBV21-1,TRBJ2-1
CALGSFFYNEQFF,TRBV6-1,TRBJ2-1
CASRERVGELFF,TRBV2,TRBJ2-2
CASSFGGNTEAFF,TRBV27,TRBJ1-1
CASSLGGEIVEQYF,TRBV7-6,TRBJ2-7
CASSFGGKLFF,TRBV27,TRBJ1-4
CASSFNTDTQYF,TRBV5-1,TRBJ2-3
CASSLGAGGREKLFF,TRBV7-2,TRBJ1-4